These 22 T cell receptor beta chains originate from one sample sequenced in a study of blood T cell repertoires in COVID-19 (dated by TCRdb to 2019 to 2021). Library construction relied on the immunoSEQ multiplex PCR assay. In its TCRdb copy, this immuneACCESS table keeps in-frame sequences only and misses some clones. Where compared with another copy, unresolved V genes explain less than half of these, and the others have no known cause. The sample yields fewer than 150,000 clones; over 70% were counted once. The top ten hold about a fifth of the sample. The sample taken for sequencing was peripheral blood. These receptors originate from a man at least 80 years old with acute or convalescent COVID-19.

DNA for the CDR3: TGTGCCAGCAGCCCGAGACAGGGAGGATGGGACACTGAAGCTTTCTTT. Translation: CASSPRQGGWDTEAFF. V gene TRBV2 combines with J gene TRBJ1-1, with TRBD1 identical over 7 bases. Germline-derived CDR1 and CDR2 are SNHLY and FYNNEI. Trimming cost V 6 bases and J 3 bases; bases outside gene matches: 13. This CDR3 is 16 amino acids long. Filled out from reference TRBV2 and TRBJ1-1, the complete variable domain reads EPEVTQTPSHQVTQMGQEVILRCVPISNHLYFYWYRQILGQKVEFLVSFYNNEISEKSEIFDDQFSVERPDGSNFTLKIRSTKLEDSAMYFCASSPRQGGWDTEAFFGQGTRLTVV.

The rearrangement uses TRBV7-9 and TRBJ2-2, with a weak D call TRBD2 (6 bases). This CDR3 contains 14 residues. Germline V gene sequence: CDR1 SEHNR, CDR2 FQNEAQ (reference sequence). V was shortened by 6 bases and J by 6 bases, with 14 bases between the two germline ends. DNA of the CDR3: TGTGCCAGCAGGTCTACTAGCAAGGCCGGGGAGCTGTTTTTT. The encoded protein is CASRSTSKAGELFF.

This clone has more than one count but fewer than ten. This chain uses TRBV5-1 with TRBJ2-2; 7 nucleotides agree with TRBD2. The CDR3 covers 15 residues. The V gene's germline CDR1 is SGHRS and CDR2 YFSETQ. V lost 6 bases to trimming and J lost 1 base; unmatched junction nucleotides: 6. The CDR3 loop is CASTRVAGNTGELFF. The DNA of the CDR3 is TGCGCCAGCACCCGGGTAGCGGGGAACACCGGGGAGCTGTTTTTT.

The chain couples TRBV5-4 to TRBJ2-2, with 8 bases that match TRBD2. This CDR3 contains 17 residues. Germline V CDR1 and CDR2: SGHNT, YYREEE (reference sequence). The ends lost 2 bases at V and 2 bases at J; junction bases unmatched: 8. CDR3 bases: TGTGCCAGCAGCTTTAGAAGCGGGGGCCGAAACACCGGGGAGCTGTTTTTT. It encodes CASSFRSGGRNTGELFF.

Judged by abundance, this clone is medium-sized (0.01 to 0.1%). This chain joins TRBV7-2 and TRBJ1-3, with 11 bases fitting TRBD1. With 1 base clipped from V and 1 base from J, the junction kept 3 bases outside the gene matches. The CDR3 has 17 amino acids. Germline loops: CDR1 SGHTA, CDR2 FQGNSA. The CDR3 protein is CASSLGGQGVSGNTIYF. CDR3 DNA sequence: TGTGCCAGCAGCTTAGGGGGACAGGGGGTATCTGGAAACACCATATATTTT.

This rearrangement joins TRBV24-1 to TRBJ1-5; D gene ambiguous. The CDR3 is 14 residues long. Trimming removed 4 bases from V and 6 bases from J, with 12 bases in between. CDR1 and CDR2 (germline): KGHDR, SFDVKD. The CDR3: CATSDLGSSQPQHF. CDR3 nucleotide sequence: TGTGCCACCAGTGACCTGGGGAGTAGTCAGCCCCAGCATTTT.

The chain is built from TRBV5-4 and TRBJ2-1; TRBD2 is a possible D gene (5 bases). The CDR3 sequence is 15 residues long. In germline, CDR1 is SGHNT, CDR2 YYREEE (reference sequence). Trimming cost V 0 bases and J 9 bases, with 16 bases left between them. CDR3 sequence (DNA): TGTGCCAGCAGCTTGGATTTCAGGACTTATAGTGAGCAGTTCTTC. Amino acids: CASSLDFRTYSEQFF.

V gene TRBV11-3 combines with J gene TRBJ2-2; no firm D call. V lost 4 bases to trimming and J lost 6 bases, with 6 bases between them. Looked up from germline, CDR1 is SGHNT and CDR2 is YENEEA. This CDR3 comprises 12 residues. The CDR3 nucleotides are TGTGCCAGCAGCTCTCCCTCCGGGGAGCTGTTTTTT. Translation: CASSSPSGELFF.

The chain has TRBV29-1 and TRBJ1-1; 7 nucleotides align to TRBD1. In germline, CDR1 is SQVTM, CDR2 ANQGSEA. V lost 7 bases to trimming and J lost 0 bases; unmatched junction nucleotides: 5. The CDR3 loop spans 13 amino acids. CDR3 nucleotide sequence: TGCAGCGCCTCGGGACAGATGAACACTGAAGCTTTCTTT. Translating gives CSASGQMNTEAFF.

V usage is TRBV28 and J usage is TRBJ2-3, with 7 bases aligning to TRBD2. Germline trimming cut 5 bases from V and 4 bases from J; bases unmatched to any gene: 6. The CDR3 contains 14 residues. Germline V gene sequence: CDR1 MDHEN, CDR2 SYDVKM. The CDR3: CASSLGGGSDTQYF. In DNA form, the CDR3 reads TGTGCCAGCAGTCTGGGGGGGGGTTCAGATACGCAGTATTTT.

In nucleotides, the CDR3 is TGTGCCAGCAGCTTGCTAGGGGATTCACCCCTCCACTTT. Translated, it gives CASSLLGDSPLHF. This chain uses TRBV5-6 with TRBJ1-6, with a possible D match to TRBD1 (5 bases). This CDR3 region has 13 residues. Germline assignment: CDR1 SGHDT and CDR2 YYEEEE. The V and J ends lost 1 base and 8 bases respectively, with 7 bases between them.

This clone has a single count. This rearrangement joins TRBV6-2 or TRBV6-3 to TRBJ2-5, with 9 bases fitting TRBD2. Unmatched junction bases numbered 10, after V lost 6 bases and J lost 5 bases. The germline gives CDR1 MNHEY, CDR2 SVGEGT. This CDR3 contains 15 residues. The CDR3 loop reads CASSRPAGGLETQYF. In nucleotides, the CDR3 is TGTGCCAGCAGCCGCCCTGCGGGGGGGCTTGAGACCCAGTACTTC.

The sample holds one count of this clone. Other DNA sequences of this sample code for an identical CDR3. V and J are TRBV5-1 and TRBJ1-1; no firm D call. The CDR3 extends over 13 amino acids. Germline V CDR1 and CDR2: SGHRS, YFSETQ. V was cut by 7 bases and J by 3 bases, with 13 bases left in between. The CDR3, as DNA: TGCGCCAGCTCACCGCGTTTGGACACTGAAGCTTTCTTT. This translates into CASSPRLDTEAFF.

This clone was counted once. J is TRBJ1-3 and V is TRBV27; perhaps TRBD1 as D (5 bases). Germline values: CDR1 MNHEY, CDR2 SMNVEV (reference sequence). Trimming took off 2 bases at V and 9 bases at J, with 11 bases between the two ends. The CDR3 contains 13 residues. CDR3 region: CASSLTDGGTIYF. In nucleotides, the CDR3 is TGTGCCAGCAGTTTAACAGACGGGGGCACCATATATTTT.

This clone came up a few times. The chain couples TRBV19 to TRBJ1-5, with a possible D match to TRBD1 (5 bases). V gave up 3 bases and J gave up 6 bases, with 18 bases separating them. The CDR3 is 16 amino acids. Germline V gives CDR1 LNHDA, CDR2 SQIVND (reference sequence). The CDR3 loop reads CASSIGQGRAFQPQHF. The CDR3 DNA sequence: TGTGCCAGTAGTATCGGGCAGGGCAGGGCGTTTCAGCCCCAGCATTTT.

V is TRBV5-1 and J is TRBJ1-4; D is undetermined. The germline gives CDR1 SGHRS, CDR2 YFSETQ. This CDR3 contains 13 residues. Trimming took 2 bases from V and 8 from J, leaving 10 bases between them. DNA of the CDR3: TGCGCCAGCAGCTTATTGGAGGGAGAAAAACTGTTTTTT. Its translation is CASSLLEGEKLFF.

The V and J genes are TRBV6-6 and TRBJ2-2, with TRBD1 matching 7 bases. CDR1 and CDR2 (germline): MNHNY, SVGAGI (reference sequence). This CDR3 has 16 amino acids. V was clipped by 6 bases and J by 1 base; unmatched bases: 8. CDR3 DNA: TGTGCCAGCAGCCGCAGGGGGACGAGGAACACCGGGGAGCTGTTTTTT. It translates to CASSRRGTRNTGELFF.

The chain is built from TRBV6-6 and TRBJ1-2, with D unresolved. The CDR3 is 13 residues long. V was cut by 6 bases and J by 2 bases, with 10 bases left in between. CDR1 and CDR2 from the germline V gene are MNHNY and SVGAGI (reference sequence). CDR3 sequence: CASRPDWNYGYTF. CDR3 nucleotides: TGTGCCAGCAGGCCGGACTGGAACTATGGCTACACCTTC.

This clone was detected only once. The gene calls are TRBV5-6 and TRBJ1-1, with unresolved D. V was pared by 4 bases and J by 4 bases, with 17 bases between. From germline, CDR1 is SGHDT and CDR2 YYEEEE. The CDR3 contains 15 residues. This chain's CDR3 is CASSRPQEALTEAFF. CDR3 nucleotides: TGTGCCAGCAGCCGCCCACAAGAGGCCCTCACTGAAGCTTTCTTT.

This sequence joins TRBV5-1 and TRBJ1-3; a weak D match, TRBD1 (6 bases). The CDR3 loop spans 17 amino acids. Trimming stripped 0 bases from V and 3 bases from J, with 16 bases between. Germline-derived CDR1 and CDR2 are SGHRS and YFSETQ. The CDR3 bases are TGCGCCAGCAGCTTGGGAACTCGGCCGGACAGTGGAAACACCATATATTTT. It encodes CASSLGTRPDSGNTIYF.

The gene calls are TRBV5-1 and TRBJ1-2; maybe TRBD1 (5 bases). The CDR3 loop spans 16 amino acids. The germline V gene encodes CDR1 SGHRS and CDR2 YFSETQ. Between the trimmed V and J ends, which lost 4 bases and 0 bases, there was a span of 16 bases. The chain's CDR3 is CASSINQGPANYGYTF. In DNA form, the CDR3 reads TGCGCCAGCAGCATAAATCAGGGCCCAGCTAACTATGGCTACACCTTC.

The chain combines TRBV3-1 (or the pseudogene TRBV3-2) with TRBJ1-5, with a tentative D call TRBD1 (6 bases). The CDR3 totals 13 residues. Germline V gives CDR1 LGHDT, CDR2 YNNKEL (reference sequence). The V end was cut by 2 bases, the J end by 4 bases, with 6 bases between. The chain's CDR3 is CASSQQGNQPQHF. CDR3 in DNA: TGTGCCAGCAGCCAACAGGGGAATCAGCCCCAGCATTTT.